One T cell receptor beta chain is described in this entry. The sample originates from a study of cytomegalovirus exposure and HLA in healthy donors. This PCR relied on a set of 60 Vbeta primers and 13 Jbeta primers. Profiled with immunoSEQ multiplex PCR; TCRdb holds only in-frame clones, not every one. The sample contains over 100,000 clones, 60% to 85% of which appear only once. V lost 3 bases to trimming and J lost 8 bases; unmatched junction nucleotides: 6. The CDR3 length is 13 residues. The germline CDR1 and CDR2 sequences are PRHDT and FYEKMQ (reference sequence). The sequence derives from a female donor in good health and CMV-seronegative. The sample taken for sequencing was PBMCs. The V gene is TRBV13, the J gene TRBJ1-2; 7 bases are shared with TRBD1. As DNA, the CDR3 is TGTGCCAGCAGCTTTGACAGGGTGAAGGGCTACACCTTC. Translating gives CASSFDRVKGYTF.